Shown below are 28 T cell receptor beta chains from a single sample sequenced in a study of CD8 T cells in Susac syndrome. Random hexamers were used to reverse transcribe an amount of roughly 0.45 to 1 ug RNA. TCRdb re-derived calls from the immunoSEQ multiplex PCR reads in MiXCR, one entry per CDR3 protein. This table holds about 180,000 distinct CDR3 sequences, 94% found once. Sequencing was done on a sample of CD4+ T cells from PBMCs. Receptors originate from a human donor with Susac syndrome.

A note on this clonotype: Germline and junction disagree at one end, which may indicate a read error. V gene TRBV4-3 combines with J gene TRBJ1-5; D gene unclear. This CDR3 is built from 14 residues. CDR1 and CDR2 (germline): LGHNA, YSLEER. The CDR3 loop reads CASSQAWGNQPQHF. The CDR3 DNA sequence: TGCGCCAGCAGTCAAGCATGGGGCAATCAGCCCCAGCATTTT.

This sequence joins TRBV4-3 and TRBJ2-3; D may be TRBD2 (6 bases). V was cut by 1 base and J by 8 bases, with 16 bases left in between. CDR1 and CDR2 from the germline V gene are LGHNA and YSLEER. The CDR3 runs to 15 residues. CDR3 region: CASSQGMTGGRTQYF. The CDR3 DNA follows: TGCGCCAGCAGCCAAGGAATGACCGGGGGTCGTACGCAGTATTTT.

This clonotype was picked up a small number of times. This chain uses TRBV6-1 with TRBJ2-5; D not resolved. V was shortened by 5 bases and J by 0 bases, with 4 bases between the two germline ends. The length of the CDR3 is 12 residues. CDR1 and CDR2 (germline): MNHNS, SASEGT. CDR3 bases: TGTGCCAGCAGTAGGTACCAAGAGACCCAGTACTTC. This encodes CASSRYQETQYF.

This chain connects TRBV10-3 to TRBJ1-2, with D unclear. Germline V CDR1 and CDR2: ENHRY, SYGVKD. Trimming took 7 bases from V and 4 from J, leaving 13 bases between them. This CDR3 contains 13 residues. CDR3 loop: CAITTLPLYGYTF. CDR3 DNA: TGTGCCATCACTACACTCCCCCTCTATGGCTACACCTTC.

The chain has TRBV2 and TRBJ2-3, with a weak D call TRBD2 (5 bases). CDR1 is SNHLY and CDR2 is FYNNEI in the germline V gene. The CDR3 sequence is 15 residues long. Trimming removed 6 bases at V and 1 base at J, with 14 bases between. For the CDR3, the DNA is TGTGCCAGCAGGGAAAGCGGAAGAGGCACAGATACGCAGTATTTT. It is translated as CASRESGRGTDTQYF.

In DNA, the CDR3 is TGTGCCAGCACCCCCGGACAGGGGTTCGATGAGCAGTTCTTC. Its translation: CASTPGQGFDEQFF. The chain recombines TRBV7-9 with TRBJ2-1; 9 positions match TRBD1. This CDR3 spans 14 amino acids. V was clipped by 7 bases and J by 8 bases; unmatched bases: 9. Germline CDR1 reads SEHNR; CDR2 reads FQNEAQ (reference sequence).

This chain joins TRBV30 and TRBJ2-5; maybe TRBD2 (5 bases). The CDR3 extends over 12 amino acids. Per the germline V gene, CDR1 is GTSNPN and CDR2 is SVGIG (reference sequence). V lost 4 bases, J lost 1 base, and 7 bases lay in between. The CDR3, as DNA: TGTGCCTGGACCAGCGGCCAAGAGACCCAGTACTTC. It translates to CAWTSGQETQYF.

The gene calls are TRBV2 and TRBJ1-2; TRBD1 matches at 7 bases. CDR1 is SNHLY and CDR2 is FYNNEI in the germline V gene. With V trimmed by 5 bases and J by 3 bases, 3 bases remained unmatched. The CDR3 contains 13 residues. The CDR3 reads CASSRDSYYGYTF. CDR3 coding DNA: TGTGCCAGCAGTCGGGACAGCTACTATGGCTACACCTTC.

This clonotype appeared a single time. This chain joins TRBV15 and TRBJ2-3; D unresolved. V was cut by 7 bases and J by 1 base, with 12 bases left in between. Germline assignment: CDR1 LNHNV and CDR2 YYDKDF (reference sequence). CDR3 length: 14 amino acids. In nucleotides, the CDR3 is TGTGCCACCAATTCACTCCTCCGCACAGATACGCAGTATTTT. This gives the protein CATNSLLRTDTQYF.

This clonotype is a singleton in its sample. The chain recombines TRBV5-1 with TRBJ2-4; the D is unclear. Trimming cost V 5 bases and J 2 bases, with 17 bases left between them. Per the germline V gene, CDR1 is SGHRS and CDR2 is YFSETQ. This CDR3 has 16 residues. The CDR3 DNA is TGCGCCAGCAGTCTACCAGGCTCCCTTACCAAAAACATTCAGTACTTC. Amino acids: CASSLPGSLTKNIQYF.

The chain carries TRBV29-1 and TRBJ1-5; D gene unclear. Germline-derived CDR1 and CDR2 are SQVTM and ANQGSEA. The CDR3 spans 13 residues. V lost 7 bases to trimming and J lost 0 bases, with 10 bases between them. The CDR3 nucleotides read TGCAGCGCCGCGCAAGATAGCAATCAGCCCCAGCATTTT. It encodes CSAAQDSNQPQHF.

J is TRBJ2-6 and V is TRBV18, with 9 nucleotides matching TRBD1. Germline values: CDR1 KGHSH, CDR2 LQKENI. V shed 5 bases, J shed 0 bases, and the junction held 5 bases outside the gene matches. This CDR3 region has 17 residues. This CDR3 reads CASSFGQGLSGANVLTF. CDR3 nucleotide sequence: TGTGCCAGCTCATTCGGACAGGGGCTCTCTGGGGCCAACGTCCTGACTTTC.

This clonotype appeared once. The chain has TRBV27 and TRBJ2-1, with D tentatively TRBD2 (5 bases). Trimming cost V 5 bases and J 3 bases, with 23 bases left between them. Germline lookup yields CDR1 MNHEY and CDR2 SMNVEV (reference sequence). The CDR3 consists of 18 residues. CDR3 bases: TGTGCCAGCAGTCTTAGCAGGAGGAGCTACACTAACTACAATGAGCAGTTCTTC. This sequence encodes CASSLSRRSYTNYNEQFF.

CDR3 residues: CAISEGSNGYTF. Here the CDR3 DNA reads TGTGCCATCAGTGAGGGGTCGAATGGCTACACCTTC. V is TRBV10-3 and J is TRBJ1-2, with D uncertain. The germline CDR1 and CDR2 sequences are ENHRY and SYGVKD. The CDR3 runs to 12 residues. Between the trimmed V and J ends, which lost 2 bases and 6 bases, there was a span of 7 bases.

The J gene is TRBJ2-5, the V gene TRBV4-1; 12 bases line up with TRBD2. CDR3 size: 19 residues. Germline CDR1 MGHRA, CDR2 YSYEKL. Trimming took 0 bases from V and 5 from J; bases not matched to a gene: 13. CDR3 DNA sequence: TGCGCCAGCAGCCAAGATGTGCCCCTAGCGGGGGGGCCTTGGGAGACCCAGTACTTC. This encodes CASSQDVPLAGGPWETQYF.

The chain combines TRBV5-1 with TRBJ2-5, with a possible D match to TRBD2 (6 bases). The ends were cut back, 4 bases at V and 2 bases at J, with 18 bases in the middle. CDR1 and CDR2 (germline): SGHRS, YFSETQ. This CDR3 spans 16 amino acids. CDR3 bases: TGCGCCAGCAGCCTCGGGGAGGTCTACTTACAAGAGACCCAGTACTTC. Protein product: CASSLGEVYLQETQYF. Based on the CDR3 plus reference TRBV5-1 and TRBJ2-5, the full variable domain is KAGVTQTPRYLIKTRGQQVTLSCSPISGHRSVSWYQQTPGQGLQFLFEYFSETQRNKGNFPGRFSGRQFSNSRSEMNVSTLELGDSALYLCASSLGEVYLQETQYFGPGTRLLVL.

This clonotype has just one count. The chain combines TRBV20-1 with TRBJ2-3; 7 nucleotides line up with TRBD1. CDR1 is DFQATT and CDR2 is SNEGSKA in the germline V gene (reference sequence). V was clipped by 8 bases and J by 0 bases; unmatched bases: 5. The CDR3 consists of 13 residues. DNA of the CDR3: TGCAGTCAACCGGGACAGAGCACAGATACGCAGTATTTT. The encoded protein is CSQPGQSTDTQYF.

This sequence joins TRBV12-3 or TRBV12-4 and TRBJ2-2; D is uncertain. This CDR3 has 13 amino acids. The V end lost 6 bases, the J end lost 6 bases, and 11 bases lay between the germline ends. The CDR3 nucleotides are TGTGCCAGCAGGACCAGCAAGGCCGGGGAGCTGTTTTTT. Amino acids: CASRTSKAGELFF.

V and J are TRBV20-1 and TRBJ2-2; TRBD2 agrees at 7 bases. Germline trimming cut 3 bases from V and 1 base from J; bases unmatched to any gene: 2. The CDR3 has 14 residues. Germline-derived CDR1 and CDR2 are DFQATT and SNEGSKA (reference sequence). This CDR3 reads CSARGGGNTGELFF. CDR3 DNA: TGCAGTGCTAGGGGCGGGGGGAACACCGGGGAGCTGTTTTTT.

In DNA, the CDR3 is TGTGCCAGCAGCCCTACCCCCGGGGGAAAATCCACAGATACGCAGTATTTT. Translated: CASSPTPGGKSTDTQYF. The chain joins TRBV7-9 to TRBJ2-3, with D possibly being TRBD2 (6 bases). The CDR3 loop spans 17 amino acids. V lost 5 bases, J lost 2 bases, and 20 bases lay in between. Germline V lookup: CDR1 SEHNR, CDR2 FQNEAQ (reference sequence).

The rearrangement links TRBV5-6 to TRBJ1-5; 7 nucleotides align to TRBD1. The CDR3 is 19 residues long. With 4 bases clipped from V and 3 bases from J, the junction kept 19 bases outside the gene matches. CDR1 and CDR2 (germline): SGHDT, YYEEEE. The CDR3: CASSQSGSAGGMNNQPQHF. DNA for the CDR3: TGTGCCAGCAGCCAAAGCGGCTCGGCAGGGGGAATGAACAATCAGCCCCAGCATTTT.

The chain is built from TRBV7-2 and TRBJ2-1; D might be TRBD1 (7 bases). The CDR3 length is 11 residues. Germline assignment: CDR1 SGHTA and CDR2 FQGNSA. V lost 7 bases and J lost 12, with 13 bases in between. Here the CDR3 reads CASTGGFAQFF. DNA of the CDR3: TGTGCCAGCACAGGGGGGTTCGCGCAGTTCTTC.

CDR3 sequence: CATSPGIFNSPLHF. The CDR3 bases are TGTGCCACCAGCCCCGGGATCTTTAATTCACCCCTCCACTTT. The chain has TRBV15 and TRBJ1-6; no definite D call. V was clipped by 5 bases and J by 6 bases, with 11 bases between them. The CDR3 sequence is 14 residues long. Germline-derived CDR1 and CDR2 are LNHNV and YYDKDF (reference sequence).

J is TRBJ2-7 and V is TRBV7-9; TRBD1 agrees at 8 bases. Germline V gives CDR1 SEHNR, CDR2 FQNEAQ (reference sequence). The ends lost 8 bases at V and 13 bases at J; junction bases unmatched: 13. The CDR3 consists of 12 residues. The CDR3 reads CASGTNVDRAYF. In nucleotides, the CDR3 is TGTGCCAGCGGTACCAACGTGGACAGGGCTTACTTC.

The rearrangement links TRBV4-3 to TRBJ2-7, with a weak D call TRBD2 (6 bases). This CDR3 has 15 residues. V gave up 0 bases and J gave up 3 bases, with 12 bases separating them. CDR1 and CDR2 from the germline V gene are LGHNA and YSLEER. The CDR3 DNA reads TGCGCCAGCAGCCAAGATGTACCGGGACTCTACGAGCAGTACTTC. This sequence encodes CASSQDVPGLYEQYF.

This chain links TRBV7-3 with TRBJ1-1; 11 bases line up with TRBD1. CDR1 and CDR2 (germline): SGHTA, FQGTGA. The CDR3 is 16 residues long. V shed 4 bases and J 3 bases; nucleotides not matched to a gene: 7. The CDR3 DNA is TGTGCCAGCAGCTCCGGGACAGGGGGAAGGGACACTGAAGCTTTCTTT. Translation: CASSSGTGGRDTEAFF. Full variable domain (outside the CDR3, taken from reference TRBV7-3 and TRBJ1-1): GAGVSQTPSNKVTEKGKYVELRCDPISGHTALYWYRQSLGQGPEFLIYFQGTGAADDSGLPNDRFFAVRPEGSVSTLKIQRTERGDSAVYLCASSSGTGGRDTEAFFGQGTRLTVV.

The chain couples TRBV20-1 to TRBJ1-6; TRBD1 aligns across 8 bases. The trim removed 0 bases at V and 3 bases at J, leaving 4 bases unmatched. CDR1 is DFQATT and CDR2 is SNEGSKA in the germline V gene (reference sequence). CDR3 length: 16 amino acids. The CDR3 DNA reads TGCAGTGCTAGAGACGACAGGGGCTTCTATAATTCACCCCTCCACTTT. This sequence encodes CSARDDRGFYNSPLHF.

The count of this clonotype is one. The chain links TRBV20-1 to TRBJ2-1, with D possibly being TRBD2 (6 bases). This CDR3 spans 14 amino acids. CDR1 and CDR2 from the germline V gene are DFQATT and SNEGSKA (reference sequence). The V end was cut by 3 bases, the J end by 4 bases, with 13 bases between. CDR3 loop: CSASRRGLYNEQFF. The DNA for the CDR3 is TGCAGTGCTAGTAGGCGGGGCCTTTACAATGAGCAGTTCTTC.